A single sample is the source of the 23 T cell receptor beta chains below, sequenced in a study of identical twins' blood T cells. TCRdb re-derived calls from the 5' RACE reads in MiXCR, one entry per CDR3 protein. The table includes approximately 1,300 distinct CDR3 sequences, approximately 75% detected once. The sample taken for sequencing was PBMCs. The source is a woman between 18 and 55 years old in good health.

The chain combines TRBV23-1 with TRBJ2-2; D is unresolved. TRBV23-1 is an ORF, with its function uncertain. The CDR3 runs to 13 residues. Trimming shortened V by 1 base and J by 7 bases, and 7 bases separated the two germline ends. In DNA, the CDR3 is TGCGCCAGCAGTCAATTTAGGTGCGGGGAGCTGTTTTTT. This codes for CASSQFRCGELFF.

In its sample, this clonotype was seen a few times. The V gene is TRBV6-1, the J gene TRBJ1-1; D ambiguous. This CDR3 is built from 12 residues. Per germline, CDR1 MNHNS and CDR2 SASEGT. The V and J ends lost 6 bases and 5 bases respectively, with 10 bases between them. The CDR3 spells CASSRGGTEAFF. CDR3 DNA sequence: TGTGCCAGCAGCCGGGGAGGGACTGAAGCTTTCTTT.

The chain couples TRBV12-2 to TRBJ1-5; TRBD1 is the table's D call, not checked against the DNA. TRBV12-2 is recorded as a pseudogene. There are 15 residues in the CDR3. Here the CDR3 reads CASRLVRDRYQPQHF. The CDR3 nucleotides are TGTGCAAGTCGCTTAGTTCGGGACAGATATCAGCCCCAGCATTTT.

This clonotype has a single count. The chain is built from TRBV5-1 and TRBJ1-4; D unresolved. The CDR3 contains 13 residues. The V gene lost 0 bases and the J gene lost 8 bases, with 8 bases spanning the gap. The germline CDR1 and CDR2 sequences are SGHRS and YFSETQ. The CDR3 nucleotides are TGCGCCAGCAGCTTGGCCCCAGCCGAAAAACTGTTTTTT. It is translated as CASSLAPAEKLFF. Based on the CDR3 plus reference TRBV5-1 and TRBJ1-4, the full variable domain is KAGVTQTPRYLIKTRGQQVTLSCSPISGHRSVSWYQQTPGQGLQFLFEYFSETQRNKGNFPGRFSGRQFSNSRSEMNVSTLELGDSALYLCASSLAPAEKLFFGSGTQLSVL.

The gene calls are TRBV6-6 and TRBJ1-1; D is possibly TRBD1 (6 bases). This CDR3 region has 14 residues. Germline CDR1 is MNHNY and CDR2 is SVGAGI (reference sequence). V lost 0 bases to trimming and J lost 6 bases, with 11 bases between them. The CDR3 reads CASSYSKGGAEAFF. DNA for the CDR3: TGTGCCAGCAGTTACTCCAAGGGGGGGGCTGAAGCTTTCTTT.

V gene TRBV11-3 combines with J gene TRBJ1-2, with no clear D. The CDR3 is 14 amino acids. Germline V gives CDR1 SGHNT, CDR2 YENEEA. Trimming shortened V by 1 base and J by 4 bases, and 10 bases separated the two germline ends. The DNA of the CDR3 is TGTGCCAGCAGCTTAGGTGTAGCAACCTATGGCTACACCTTC. As protein: CASSLGVATYGYTF.

The CDR3 sequence: CASSLRDRDEAFF. The CDR3 nucleotides are TGTGCCAGCAGCTTAAGGGACAGAGACGAAGCTTTCTTT. This sequence joins TRBV7-3 and TRBJ1-1; 7 nucleotides agree with TRBD1. The length of the CDR3 is 13 residues. Per the germline V gene, CDR1 is SGHTA and CDR2 is FQGTGA. V was clipped by 1 base and J by 8 bases; unmatched bases: 4.

The rearrangement links TRBV6-2 or TRBV6-3 to TRBJ1-1; D remains ambiguous. The CDR3 runs 13 residues. V lost 6 bases and J 1 base, leaving 9 bases between the germline ends. Germline CDR1 is MNHEY and CDR2 is SVGEGT. This CDR3 is CASRPQPNTEAFF. As DNA, the CDR3 is TGTGCCAGCAGACCACAGCCGAACACTGAAGCTTTCTTT.

V and J are TRBV10-1 and TRBJ2-5, with 10 bases matching TRBD1. CDR3 size: 18 residues. The germline V gene has CDR1 WNHNN and CDR2 SYGVQD (reference sequence). The junction had 15 bases not matched to a gene; V was cut back by 6 bases and J by 2 bases. The DNA of the CDR3 is TGCGCCAGCAGACCCTTAGTTCTGGGACAGGGGCCTCAAGAGACCCAGTACTTC. It encodes CASRPLVLGQGPQETQYF.

This clonotype was observed a single time. This rearrangement joins TRBV13 to TRBJ1-2, with D unresolved. Germline V CDR1 and CDR2: PRHDT, FYEKMQ (reference sequence). CDR3 size: 16 residues. The V end lost 8 bases, the J end lost 6 bases, and 25 bases lay between the germline ends. The CDR3 DNA reads TGTGCCAGCTGCTCCGGCAGAGCTTTTTTCTCCGATGGCTACACCTTC. Encoded protein: CASCSGRAFFSDGYTF.

The J gene is TRBJ1-4, the V gene TRBV6-2 or TRBV6-3, with D possibly being TRBD1 (6 bases). This CDR3 spans 19 amino acids. Germline values: CDR1 MNHEY, CDR2 SVGEGT. V dropped 0 bases and J dropped 0 bases, with 17 bases sitting between them. The CDR3 protein is CASSYSEGVRHATNEKLFF. The CDR3 DNA follows: TGTGCCAGCAGTTACTCGGAGGGGGTCAGACACGCAACTAATGAAAAACTGTTTTTT.

The V gene is TRBV5-6, the J gene TRBJ1-1, with D unresolved. Germline-derived CDR1 and CDR2 are SGHDT and YYEEEE. There are 12 residues in the CDR3. V lost 2 bases and J 0 bases, leaving 2 bases between the germline ends. The CDR3 DNA sequence: TGTGCCAGCAGCTTTTTGAACACTGAAGCTTTCTTT. This codes for CASSFLNTEAFF.

The V call is TRBV6-4, the J call TRBJ1-1, with TRBD1 matching over 8 bases. Germline trimming cut 6 bases from V and 4 bases from J; bases unmatched to any gene: 7. The CDR3 is 14 amino acids. The V gene's germline CDR1 is MRHNA and CDR2 SNTAGT. The CDR3 coding sequence is TGTGCCAGCAGGACGCACAGGGGGGGCACTGAAGCTTTCTTT. Translating it yields CASRTHRGGTEAFF.

The V gene is TRBV20-1, the J gene TRBJ1-2, with D maybe TRBD1 (6 bases). The V gene's germline CDR1 is DFQATT and CDR2 SNEGSKA (reference sequence). V lost 5 bases to trimming and J lost 7 bases, with 14 bases between them. The CDR3 is 12 residues long. CDR3: CSALRQATGYTF. In DNA form, the CDR3 reads TGCAGTGCTCTCCGACAGGCCACTGGCTACACCTTC.

The sample holds a few counts of this clonotype. The chain is built from TRBV20-1 and TRBJ1-1; D might be TRBD1 (6 bases). Trimming stripped 5 bases from V and 5 bases from J, with 9 bases between. The germline CDR1 and CDR2 sequences are DFQATT and SNEGSKA (reference sequence). This CDR3 has 11 residues. The DNA of the CDR3 is TGCAGTGCTTCGAGGGGGACTGAAGCTTTCTTT. Translation: CSASRGTEAFF.

The V and J genes are TRBV2 and TRBJ1-4; D gene uncertain. The germline gives CDR1 SNHLY, CDR2 FYNNEI. CDR3 length: 17 residues. V was shortened by 2 bases and J by 0 bases, with 13 bases between the two germline ends. The CDR3 loop reads CASSESADIPTNEKLFF. In nucleotides, the CDR3 is TGTGCCAGCAGTGAATCCGCGGATATACCAACTAATGAAAAACTGTTTTTT.

Only a few counts were recorded for this clonotype. This chain links TRBV30 with TRBJ1-6, with D possibly matching TRBD1 (5 bases). V was trimmed by 3 bases and J by 5 bases, leaving 14 bases between them. Germline loops: CDR1 GTSNPN, CDR2 SVGIG (reference sequence). CDR3 size: 15 residues. The CDR3 DNA reads as TGTGCCTGGAGGCGTGGGGGTGCAAATAATTCACCCCTCCACTTT. Protein sequence: CAWRRGGANNSPLHF.

V and J are TRBV7-3 and TRBJ2-3, with D perhaps matching TRBD1 (6 bases). Between the trimmed V and J ends, which lost 0 bases and 4 bases, there was a span of 14 bases. CDR1 SGHTA and CDR2 FQGTGA come from the germline V gene. The length of the CDR3 is 16 residues. The CDR3 DNA reads TGTGCCAGCAGCTTAACGCTACAGGGAGCCGCAGATACGCAGTATTTT. Translation: CASSLTLQGAADTQYF.

The gene calls are TRBV7-9 and TRBJ2-7; a weak D match, TRBD2 (6 bases). The CDR3 loop spans 15 amino acids. Germline CDR1 SEHNR, CDR2 FQNEAQ (reference sequence). V gave up 7 bases and J gave up 6 bases, with 22 bases separating them. The CDR3 nucleotides read TGTGCCAGCAAATCTAAGTTCGTCGGGGGAGGCGAGCAGTACTTC. This encodes CASKSKFVGGGEQYF.

The V and J genes are TRBV19 and TRBJ2-2, with D perhaps matching TRBD1 (6 bases). The CDR3 totals 17 residues. V lost 5 bases and J lost 4, with 20 bases in between. Germline V gives CDR1 LNHDA, CDR2 SQIVND (reference sequence). The CDR3 here is CASSAWTDFKVTGELFF. CDR3 bases: TGTGCCAGTAGTGCCTGGACAGATTTTAAGGTCACCGGGGAGCTGTTTTTT.

This clonotype was counted only a few times. The chain uses TRBV5-4 and TRBJ1-5; tentative D call: TRBD1 (5 bases). The CDR3 length is 15 residues. The V gene's germline CDR1 is SGHNT and CDR2 YYREEE (reference sequence). Trimming stripped 1 base from V and 0 bases from J, with 8 bases between. DNA for the CDR3: TGTGCCAGCAGCTTGTGGGGGTTTAGCAATCAGCCCCAGCATTTT. This codes for CASSLWGFSNQPQHF.

The gene calls are TRBV28 and TRBJ1-5; D is uncertain. CDR3 length equals 13 residues. Germline CDR1 reads MDHEN; CDR2 reads SYDVKM. The CDR3 DNA sequence: TGTGCATGCAGCATATATAGCAATCAGCCCCAGCATTTT. Translating it yields CACSIYSNQPQHF.

The V gene is TRBV14, the J gene TRBJ1-1; 8 bases are a match to TRBD1. Trimming cost V 6 bases and J 7 bases; bases outside gene matches: 13. The V gene's germline CDR1 is SGHDN and CDR2 FVKESK. CDR3 length: 15 residues. This CDR3 is CASSPWTGRVGEAFF. The CDR3 DNA reads TGTGCCAGCAGTCCCTGGACAGGGCGAGTTGGTGAAGCTTTCTTT.